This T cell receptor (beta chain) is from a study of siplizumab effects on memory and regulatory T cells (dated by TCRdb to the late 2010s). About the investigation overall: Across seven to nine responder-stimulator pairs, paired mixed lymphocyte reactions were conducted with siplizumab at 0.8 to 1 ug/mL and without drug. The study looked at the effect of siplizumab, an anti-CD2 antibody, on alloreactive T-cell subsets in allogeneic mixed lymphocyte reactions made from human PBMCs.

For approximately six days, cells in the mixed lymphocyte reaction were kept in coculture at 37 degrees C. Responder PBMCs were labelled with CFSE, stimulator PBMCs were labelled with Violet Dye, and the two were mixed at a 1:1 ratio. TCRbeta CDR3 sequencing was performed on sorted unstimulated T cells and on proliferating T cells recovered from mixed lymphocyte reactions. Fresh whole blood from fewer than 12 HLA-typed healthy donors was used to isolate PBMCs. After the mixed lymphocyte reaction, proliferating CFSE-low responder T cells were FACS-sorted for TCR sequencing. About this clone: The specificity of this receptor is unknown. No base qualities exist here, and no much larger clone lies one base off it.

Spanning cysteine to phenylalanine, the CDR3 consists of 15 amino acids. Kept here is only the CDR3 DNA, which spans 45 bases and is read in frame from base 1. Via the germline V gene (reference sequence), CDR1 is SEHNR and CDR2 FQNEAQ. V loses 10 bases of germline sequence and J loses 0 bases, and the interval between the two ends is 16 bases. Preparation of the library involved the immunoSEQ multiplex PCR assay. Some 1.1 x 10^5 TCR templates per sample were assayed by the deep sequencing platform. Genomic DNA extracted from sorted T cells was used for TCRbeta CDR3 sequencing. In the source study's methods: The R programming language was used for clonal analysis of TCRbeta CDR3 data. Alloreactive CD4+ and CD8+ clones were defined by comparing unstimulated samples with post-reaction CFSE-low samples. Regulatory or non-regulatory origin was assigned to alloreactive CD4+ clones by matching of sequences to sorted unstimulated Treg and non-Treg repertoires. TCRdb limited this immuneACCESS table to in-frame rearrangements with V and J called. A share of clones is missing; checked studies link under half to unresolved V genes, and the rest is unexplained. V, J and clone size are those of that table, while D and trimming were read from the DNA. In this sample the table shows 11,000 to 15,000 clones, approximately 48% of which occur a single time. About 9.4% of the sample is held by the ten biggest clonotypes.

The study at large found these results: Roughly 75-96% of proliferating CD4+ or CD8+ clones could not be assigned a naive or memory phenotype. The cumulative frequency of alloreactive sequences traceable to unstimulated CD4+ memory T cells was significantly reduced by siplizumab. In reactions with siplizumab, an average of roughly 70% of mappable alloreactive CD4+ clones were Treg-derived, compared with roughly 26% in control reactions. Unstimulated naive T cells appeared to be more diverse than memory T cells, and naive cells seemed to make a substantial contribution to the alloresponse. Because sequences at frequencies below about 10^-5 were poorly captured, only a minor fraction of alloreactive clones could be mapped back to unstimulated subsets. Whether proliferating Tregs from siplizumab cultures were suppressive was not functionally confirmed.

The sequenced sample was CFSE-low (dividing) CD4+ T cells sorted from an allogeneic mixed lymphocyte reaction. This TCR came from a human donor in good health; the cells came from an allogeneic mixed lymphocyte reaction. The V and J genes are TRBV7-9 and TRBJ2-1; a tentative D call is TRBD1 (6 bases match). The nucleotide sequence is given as TGTGCCATATTGCCCGGGACAAGCTCCTACAATGAGCAGTTCTTC. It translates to CAILPGTSSYNEQFF. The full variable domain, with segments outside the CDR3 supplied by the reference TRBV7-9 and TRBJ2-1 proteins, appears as DTGVSQNPRHKITKRGQNVTFRCDPISEHNRLYWYRQTLGQGPEFLTYFQNEAQLEKSRLLSDRFSAERPKGSFSTLEIQRTEQGDSAMYLCAILPGTSSYNEQFFGPGTRLTVL.